This T cell receptor (beta chain) came from a study of blood T cell repertoires in COVID-19. Study-level information: Acute-phase and convalescent COVID-19 samples originated in the United States, Italy and Spain. T cells, B-cell-depleted T cells, or PBMCs provided the cDNA or gDNA that served as material.

Original methodology: Amplifying reference gene primers gave estimates of nucleated cell counts. The assay was immunoSEQ multiplex PCR, and TCRdb's table has in-frame clones only and misses some. V, J and clone size were drawn from that table, and D and trimming were deduced from the DNA. The sample has some 170,000 clones; 85% are singletons. Germline V CDR1 and CDR2: MNHEY, SMNVEV (reference sequence). The CDR3 extends over 14 amino acids. The J segment lost 4 bases and the V segment lost 4 bases, leaving 4 bases of the junction unmatched. V usage is TRBV27 and J usage is TRBJ1-1, with 9 positions matching TRBD1. The receptor comes from a woman aged 60-70 years with acute or convalescent COVID-19. The sample comprised peripheral blood. As DNA, the CDR3 is TGTGCCAGCAGTTACACAGGGGGCTTCACTGAAGCTTTCTTT. Amino acid sequence: CASSYTGGFTEAFF.